The entry that follows covers one T cell receptor (beta chain) sequence. What it binds is unknown. Amplified TCR beta CDR3 regions came from RNA transcripts. The HTBI primer set served for first-round RT-PCR of the TCR CDR3. Each CDR3 protein is one row after TCRdb ran MiXCR on the multiplex PCR reads. The table includes 700,000 to 850,000 distinct CDR3 sequences, over 35% detected once. The data were obtained in a study of T cells in Graves' hyperthyroidism and ophthalmopathy. Whole-study results and caveats: Most clonotypes expanded in the thyroid (above 0.001) were also present in blood.

V was shortened by 6 bases and J by 5 bases, with 11 bases between the two germline ends. The CDR3 sequence is 13 residues long. Germline assignment: CDR1 MNHEY and CDR2 SMNVEV (reference sequence). Patients aged 18 to 65 with hyperthyroidism were newly diagnosed, with duration under 2 months. Exclusion of patients followed from uncontrolled infection, other autoimmune disease, pregnancy or lactation. On the basis of clinical symptoms, serum thyroxine and TRAb, thyroid ultrasound and orbital computed tomography, diagnoses were made. The origin of this receptor is a woman aged 40 to 50 with Graves' hyperthyroidism. V and J are TRBV27 and TRBJ1-5; no definite D call. Sequenced input: blood. This CDR3 is CASRWSGDQPQHF. CDR3 nucleotide sequence: TGTGCCAGCAGGTGGTCCGGTGATCAGCCCCAGCATTTT.